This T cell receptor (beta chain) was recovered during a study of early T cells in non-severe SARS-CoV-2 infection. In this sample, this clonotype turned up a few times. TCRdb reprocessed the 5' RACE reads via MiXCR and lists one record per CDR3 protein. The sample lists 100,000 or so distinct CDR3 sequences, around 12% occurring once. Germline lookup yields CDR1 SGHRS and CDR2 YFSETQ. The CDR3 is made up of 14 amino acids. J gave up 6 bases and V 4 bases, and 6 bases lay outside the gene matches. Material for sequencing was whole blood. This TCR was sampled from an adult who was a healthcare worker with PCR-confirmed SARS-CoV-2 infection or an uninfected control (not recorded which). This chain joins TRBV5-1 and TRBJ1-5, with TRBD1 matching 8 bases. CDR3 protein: CASSEGTGVQPQHF. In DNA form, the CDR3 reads TGCGCCAGCAGCGAGGGGACAGGAGTTCAGCCCCAGCATTTT.